Presented here are 16 T cell receptor beta chains from one specimen sequenced in a study of control samples from healthy donors and cancer patients. Sequencing used immunoSEQ multiplex PCR; TCRdb keeps in-frame clones, though not all of them. The sample comprises 90,000 or so clones, about nine tenths of which are singletons, and approximately 15% rests with the top ten. The sample consisted of blood. Every receptor here comes from a woman aged 70 to 79 in good health.

The V and J genes are TRBV19 and TRBJ1-5, with D perhaps matching TRBD1 (6 bases). Germline V gene data show CDR1 as LNHDA and CDR2 as SQIVND (reference sequence). This CDR3 spans 14 amino acids. The V end was cut by 3 bases, the J end by 2 bases, with 8 bases between. CDR3 nucleotide sequence: TGTGCCAGTAGTATCCGACAGGGCAATCAGCCCCAGCATTTT. This gives the protein CASSIRQGNQPQHF. Full variable domain (missing parts from reference TRBV19 and TRBJ1-5): DGGITQSPKYLFRKEGQNVTLSCEQNLNHDAMYWYRQDPGQGLRLIYYSQIVNDFQKGDIAEGYSVSREKKESFPLTVTSAQKNPTAFYLCASSIRQGNQPQHFGDGTRLSIL.

The V gene is TRBV7-9, the J gene TRBJ1-1; D is uncertain. Trimming removed 2 bases from V and 5 bases from J, with 12 bases in between. The CDR3 runs 14 residues. Germline lookup yields CDR1 SEHNR and CDR2 FQNEAQ (reference sequence). Here the CDR3 DNA reads TGTGCCAGCAGCTTACAGGCGGGAGGGACTGAAGCTTTCTTT. Encoded protein: CASSLQAGGTEAFF. Drawing the rest from reference TRBV7-9 and TRBJ1-1, the complete variable domain is DTGVSQNPRHKITKRGQNVTFRCDPISEHNRLYWYRQTLGQGPEFLTYFQNEAQLEKSRLLSDRFSAERPKGSFSTLEIQRTEQGDSAMYLCASSLQAGGTEAFFGQGTRLTVV.

This clone was counted once. The chain uses TRBV7-2 and TRBJ2-1, with D hard to call. Per the germline V gene, CDR1 is SGHTA and CDR2 is FQGNSA. V was cut by 0 bases and J by 9 bases, with 12 bases left in between. This CDR3 region has 14 residues. CDR3 DNA: TGTGCCAGCAGCTTAGCTAGTCAGGTTCTTGAGCAGTTCTTC. It is translated as CASSLASQVLEQFF. Full variable domain (outside the CDR3, taken from reference TRBV7-2 and TRBJ2-1): GAGVSQSPSNKVTEKGKDVELRCDPISGHTALYWYRQSLGQGLEFLIYFQGNSAPDKSGLPSDRFSAERTGGSVSTLTIQRTQQEDSAVYLCASSLASQVLEQFFGPGTRLTVL.

This chain links TRBV6-5 with TRBJ1-4; no firm D call. The germline V and J ends were trimmed by 6 bases and 5 bases, with 10 bases remaining between them. The germline V gene has CDR1 MNHEY and CDR2 SVGAGI. CDR3 size: 13 residues. The CDR3 here is CASRWTFNEKLFF. The CDR3 bases are TGTGCCAGCAGATGGACGTTCAATGAAAAACTGTTTTTT.

The chain joins TRBV25-1 to TRBJ1-1; no firm D call. The CDR3 consists of 12 residues. CDR1 is MGHDK, CDR2 SYGVNS, per germline. V gave up 3 bases and J gave up 7 bases, with 9 bases separating them. The CDR3 here is CASSDLQFEAFF. The CDR3 coding sequence is TGTGCCAGCAGTGATCTTCAATTTGAAGCTTTCTTT.

The chain couples TRBV3-1 (or the pseudogene TRBV3-2) to TRBJ1-3; unclear D gene. Germline lookup yields CDR1 LGHDT and CDR2 YNNKEL (reference sequence). This CDR3 contains 15 residues. Trimming left V 2 bases short and J 7 bases short, with 15 bases between. The chain's CDR3 is CASSQIGSGGNTIYF. CDR3 in DNA: TGTGCCAGCAGCCAAATTGGCAGTGGTGGGAACACCATATATTTT.

In regard to this clone: Other DNA variants within this sample encode the same CDR3. V and J are TRBV3-1 (or the pseudogene TRBV3-2) and TRBJ2-1; D uncertain. This CDR3 has 13 residues. Germline V lookup: CDR1 LGHDT, CDR2 YNNKEL (reference sequence). V dropped 0 bases and J dropped 4 bases, with 4 bases sitting between them. The CDR3 reads CASSQDRYNEQFF. CDR3 DNA: TGTGCCAGCAGCCAAGACAGGTACAATGAGCAGTTCTTC.

V gene TRBV5-1 combines with J gene TRBJ2-7, with 7 positions matching TRBD1. This CDR3 has 15 amino acids. Germline V gives CDR1 SGHRS, CDR2 YFSETQ. Trimming at V came to 4 bases and at J to 5 bases, leaving 12 bases not matched to a gene. The DNA for the CDR3 is TGCGCCAGCAGCCCGACGACAGGGCCCTTTCACGAGCAGTACTTC. Translated: CASSPTTGPFHEQYF.

This rearrangement joins TRBV6-5 to TRBJ1-2, with D hard to call. The CDR3 runs 13 residues. CDR1 is MNHEY and CDR2 is SVGAGI in the germline V gene. Trimming pared 0 bases from V and 4 bases from J, leaving 6 bases between. CDR3 sequence reads: CASSYSGIYGYTF. In nucleotides, the CDR3 is TGTGCCAGCAGTTACTCGGGAATCTATGGCTACACCTTC.

CDR3: CAISEFNTQETQYF. DNA of the CDR3: TGTGCCATCAGTGAGTTTAACACACAAGAGACCCAGTACTTC. The chain uses TRBV10-3 and TRBJ2-5; no definite D call. Trimming took 1 base from V and 2 from J, leaving 8 bases between them. Per the germline V gene, CDR1 is ENHRY and CDR2 is SYGVKD. This CDR3 comprises 14 residues.

The chain has TRBV7-9 and TRBJ2-7, with D maybe TRBD2 (5 bases). Per the germline V gene, CDR1 is SEHNR and CDR2 is FQNEAQ (reference sequence). Trimming left V 2 bases short and J 4 bases short, with 9 bases between. The CDR3 is 13 residues long. The CDR3: CASSLPPGYEQYF. The CDR3 nucleotides are TGTGCCAGCAGCTTACCCCCGGGGTACGAGCAGTACTTC.

The V call is TRBV5-1, the J call TRBJ2-6, with D tentatively TRBD2 (6 bases). CDR3 length: 16 residues. The germline V gene has CDR1 SGHRS and CDR2 YFSETQ. V was trimmed by 8 bases and J by 0 bases, leaving 15 bases between them. Here the CDR3 DNA reads TGCGCCAGTTCCTTCCGGAGGGACTCTGGGGCCAACGTCCTGACTTTC. This translates into CASSFRRDSGANVLTF.

V and J are TRBV6-5 and TRBJ2-1, with 7 bases fitting TRBD1. Germline trimming cut 7 bases from V and 5 bases from J; bases unmatched to any gene: 11. The CDR3 extends over 15 amino acids. The germline CDR1 and CDR2 sequences are MNHEY and SVGAGI. DNA for the CDR3: TGTGCCAGCACCCTCCAGGGGGTTCTGAACAATGAGCAGTTCTTC. This codes for CASTLQGVLNNEQFF.

The genes are TRBV18 and TRBJ1-4; D uncertain. Germline V gene data show CDR1 as KGHSH and CDR2 as LQKENI. There are 14 residues in the CDR3. V was shortened by 5 bases and J by 3 bases, with 10 bases between the two germline ends. The DNA of the CDR3 is TGTGCCAGCTCATTACGGATATCTAATGAAAAACTGTTTTTT. Its protein product is CASSLRISNEKLFF.

The chain joins TRBV29-1 to TRBJ2-7; the match to TRBD2 covers 7 bases. V shed 0 bases, J shed 0 bases, and the junction held 8 bases outside the gene matches. CDR1 and CDR2 from the germline V gene are SQVTM and ANQGSEA. The CDR3 has 16 residues. CDR3 DNA sequence: TGCAGCGTTGAAGAACCTTTGGGCGGGAGCTCCTACGAGCAGTACTTC. Its translation: CSVEEPLGGSSYEQYF.

V and J are TRBV3-1 (or the pseudogene TRBV3-2) and TRBJ1-1, with 7 bases fitting TRBD1. The germline V gene encodes CDR1 LGHDT and CDR2 YNNKEL (reference sequence). J gave up 6 bases and V 6 bases, and 10 bases lay outside the gene matches. The CDR3 totals 14 residues. The CDR3 region has the DNA TGTGCCAGCAGGGATGACAGGGCTCGCCCTGAAGCTTTCTTT. Translation gives CASRDDRARPEAFF.